This TCR beta chain emerged from a study of blood T cell repertoires in COVID-19. At the level of the study: COVID-19 samples collected from the United States, Italy and Spain covered acute and convalescent phases. In each case, the material was cDNA or gDNA derived from T cells, B-cell-depleted T cells, or PBMCs.

In the authors' workflow: The authors estimated nucleated cell counts from reference gene primer amplification. Produced via immunoSEQ multiplex PCR; TCRdb's table is partial and in-frame only. The DNA gave D and trimming, while V, J and clone size come from that table. Of around 70,000 clones listed, nearly 90% were seen once; the top ten hold roughly 9%. This clone was seen only once. V was clipped by 4 bases and J by 4 bases; unmatched bases: 9. The germline V gene encodes CDR1 MGHRA and CDR2 YSYEKL. This CDR3 region has 16 residues. The sequence was collected from a man older than 75 with acute or convalescent COVID-19. This rearrangement joins TRBV4-1 to TRBJ2-3, with TRBD1 identical over 9 bases. Specimen: peripheral blood. The CDR3, as DNA: TGCGCCAGCAGCCGGGACAGGGTTGGTGTCGCAGATACGCAGTATTTT. Its translation: CASSRDRVGVADTQYF.